This TCR beta chain is drawn from a study of identical twins (dated by TCRdb to the mid-2010s). At the level of the whole study: To test whether fetal clonotypes persist, this study deep-sequenced TCR alpha and beta repertoires from monozygotic twins, from unrelated adults of various ages, and from cord blood. To rule out contamination, replicate twin experiments were performed at different times with different library preparation protocols. What the authors observed across the whole study: Zero-insertion analyses could be partly confounded by invariant T cells such as MAIT and iNKT, though diverse VJ usage argued against such confounding for most clonotypes. In beta out-of-frame sequences, excess twin sharing was weaker, because having fewer shared sequences lowered the signal-to-noise ratio. Out-of-frame TCR alpha sharing in monozygotic twins was systematically underestimated by recombination models, whereas sharing between unrelated individuals was in agreement with the recombination models. Conclusions relied on cross-sectional statistical analysis, since the same donors could not be followed over many years. Compared with coincidental sharing between unrelated individuals, out-of-frame TCR alpha sequences shared between twins showed an excess of sequences with low generation probability. Fewer insertions were carried by abundant cord blood beta clonotypes, a similar but weaker trend appeared in young adult naive repertoires, and no such trend appeared in memory repertoires.

The library was produced with 5' RACE. The run used an Illumina HiSeq 2000. A universal primer binding site was added through template switching, and the final cDNA carried a unique molecular identifier so that TCR cDNA molecules could be counted accurately. Specific primers in the conserved constant-segment region were used to synthesize first-strand cDNA for TCR alpha and beta chains. To control for contamination, each cDNA library was double barcoded with a SMART-Mk sample barcode plus Illumina barcodes. TruSeq adapter sequences along with Illumina sample barcodes were introduced in two successive PCR steps. The Illumina HiSeq platform was used with custom primers to sequence TCR alpha and beta cDNA libraries. Concerning the study's data processing: MiGEC processed the raw reads to extract unique molecular identifiers, while MiXCR was used to determine the CDR3 positions. For each individual, recombination models were inferred using an EM algorithm with the repgenHMM and IGoR tools. The analysis of shared clonotypes was done with the tcR package in R, with sharing normalized by the product of cloneset sizes. To study raw recombination free of thymic and clonal selection effects, out-of-frame nonproductive sequences were analyzed. TCRdb's own reprocessing of the public reads used fastp at Q25 and MiXCR and kept productive beta chains. One record per CDR3 amino acid sequence lists the most common genes and DNA. TCRdb assigned the V and J calls; the authors' analysis was not used. In this sample the table shows fewer than 900,000 distinct CDR3 sequences, about 18% of which occur a single time. Roughly 14% of the sample lies in the top ten.

From V the trimming removes 5 bases and from J it removes 2 bases, while the gene matches leave 7 bases of the junction unaccounted for. Inclusive of the bounding cysteine and phenylalanine, the CDR3 is 15 residues long. The kept DNA is CDR3 alone, 45 bases in frame from the first base. This clonotype was seen at least ten times. No antigen is known for it. Base-call qualities are not available, and no considerably larger clone is one nucleotide away. All donors were healthy Caucasians. Three pairs of female monozygotic twins, all aged roughly 18 to 30 years, were included in the twin cohort. Peripheral blood mononuclear cells were the source from which RNA for the TCR libraries was isolated. The data were also submitted as part of a second study, on T cells expressing NK-cell markers. Taken from the second paper: Fewer than ten donors provided sorted CD3+CD56+NKG2C+, CD3+CD56+NKG2C- and CD3+CD56-NKG2C+ T-cell subsets, whose TCR beta-chain repertoires were profiled. Among the eight sequenced donors, only one was HCMV-seronegative, while the other seven were HCMV-seropositive. To restrict sorting to alphabetaTCR-expressing T cells, an anti-gammadeltaTCR antibody was added in several experiments. In several donors, the dominant CD3+CD56+NKG2C+ clonotypes were among the top 10 CD8+ clonotypes and accounted for about 1.0-7.5% of CD8+ T cells. Those dominant clonotypes were again the most abundant among CD3+CD56-NKG2C+ cells in a handful of donors, at about 28.3-60.1%. It remained unclear whether the expanded NKG2C-expressing T cell clones were specific for HCMV antigens. Randomly selected healthy volunteers, three men and five women, were used as the eight sequenced donors. To determine HCMV serostatus, a commercial ELISA kit was used to detect HCMV-specific IgG in serum. For several donors, bulk peripheral blood T-cell repertoires were also sequenced from unsorted PBMC. Reads were demultiplexed and grouped by UMI with MIGEC, and clonotypes were assembled and quantified with MiTCR. To exclude erroneous sequences, any TCR cDNA sequence not supported by at least two reads was discarded. The tcR package was used for downstream repertoire analysis, with clonotypes matched between fractions based on CDR3 nucleotide sequence plus V segment. Antigen specificity was annotated against VDJdb with VDJmatch, allowing one amino acid substitution in CDR3.

This receptor was identified in a woman aged 18-29 years in good health. Here the chain combines TRBV12-3 or TRBV12-4 and TRBJ2-7, and TRBD1 matches 9 of the central bases. Sequencing was performed on PBMCs. The base sequence is TGTGCCAGCAGTCTGGCCCGGGACAGGGCCTACGAGCAGTACTTC. It codes for CASSLARDRAYEQYF.